These 15 T cell receptor beta chains share one sample of origin, sequenced in a study of blood T cell repertoires in COVID-19. The repertoire was sequenced with immunoSEQ multiplex PCR; TCRdb's copy has only in-frame clones and lacks some. The data show some 90,000 clones, roughly nine tenths seen once. Material: peripheral blood. Every receptor here comes from a man between 50 and 59 years old with acute or convalescent COVID-19.

J is TRBJ1-4 and V is TRBV30; TRBD1 matches at 9 bases. J was trimmed by 10 bases and V by 7 bases; bases with no gene match: 10. The CDR3 is 13 amino acids. Germline-derived CDR1 and CDR2 are GTSNPN and SVGIG (reference sequence). For the CDR3, the DNA is TGTGCCTTCTCAAGGACAGGGGATGGAAAACTGTTTTTT. This encodes CAFSRTGDGKLFF.

The chain uses TRBV6-5 and TRBJ1-2; D is perhaps TRBD1 (5 bases). CDR3 length equals 12 residues. V lost 7 bases to trimming and J lost 4 bases, with 10 bases between them. CDR1 and CDR2 from the germline V gene are MNHEY and SVGAGI. As DNA, the CDR3 is TGTGCCAGCACGGACACGACCTATGGCTACACCTTC. As protein: CASTDTTYGYTF.

The rearrangement joins TRBV28 to TRBJ1-2; D gene uncertain. V was pared by 4 bases and J by 4 bases, with 4 bases between. In germline, CDR1 is MDHEN, CDR2 SYDVKM. The CDR3 runs to 11 residues. Here the CDR3 reads CASSSSYGYTF. CDR3 nucleotides: TGTGCCAGCAGTTCCTCCTATGGCTACACCTTC.

The rearrangement links TRBV5-1 to TRBJ2-3, with D possibly being TRBD2 (6 bases). Trimming took off 3 bases at V and 0 bases at J, with 14 bases between the two ends. The CDR3 spans 16 residues. The V gene's germline CDR1 is SGHRS and CDR2 YFSETQ. This chain's CDR3 is CASSSGTSSSTDTQYF. As DNA, the CDR3 is TGCGCCAGCAGCTCTGGGACTTCATCGAGCACAGATACGCAGTATTTT.

The CDR3 bases are TGTGCCAGCACGAATGGGGAGAGCACAGATACGCAGTATTTT. It specifies CASTNGESTDTQYF. The rearrangement uses TRBV9 and TRBJ2-3; maybe TRBD2 (5 bases). Germline-derived CDR1 and CDR2 are SGDLS and YYNGEE. Trimming pared 6 bases from V and 0 bases from J, leaving 11 bases between. The CDR3 has 14 residues.

V and J are TRBV12-3 or TRBV12-4 and TRBJ1-6; D is unclear. The CDR3 contains 12 residues. V lost 6 bases, J lost 5 bases, and 5 bases lay in between. The CDR3 protein is CASSLNNSPLHF. The CDR3 DNA follows: TGTGCCAGCAGCCTAAATAATTCACCCCTCCACTTT.

This clone showed up just once. The chain has TRBV10-3 and TRBJ2-1; 11 positions match TRBD2. The CDR3 has 14 amino acids. After removal of 5 bases from V and 6 bases from J, the junction contained 3 bases not matched to a gene. The germline gives CDR1 ENHRY, CDR2 SYGVKD. CDR3 loop: CAISIAGGRNEQFF. Here the CDR3 DNA reads TGTGCCATCAGTATAGCGGGGGGGCGCAATGAGCAGTTCTTC.

The rearrangement uses TRBV19 and TRBJ1-2; D is ambiguous. Germline V CDR1 and CDR2: LNHDA, SQIVND (reference sequence). V shed 1 base and J shed 6 bases, with 15 bases lying between them. The CDR3 runs to 15 residues. The CDR3 here is CASSIVQTRPHGYTF. CDR3 in DNA: TGTGCCAGTAGTATAGTTCAGACTCGGCCCCATGGCTACACCTTC.

The chain joins TRBV6-5 to TRBJ2-3, with D tentatively TRBD2 (5 bases). The CDR3 loop spans 14 amino acids. V was clipped by 4 bases and J by 6 bases, with 14 bases between them. CDR1 MNHEY and CDR2 SVGAGI come from the germline V gene. CDR3 residues: CASSSGTAIDTQYF. The CDR3 DNA is TGTGCCAGCAGTTCGGGAACGGCCATCGATACGCAGTATTTT.

This clone was seen only a few times. The CDR3 DNA is TGTGCCAGCACTAGGACTACCTTTGTAGAGCAGTTCTTC. Amino acids: CASTRTTFVEQFF. The chain employs TRBV28 and TRBJ2-1, with a weak D call TRBD2 (6 bases). The CDR3 covers 13 residues. V dropped 7 bases and J dropped 10 bases, with 17 bases sitting between them. From germline, CDR1 is MDHEN and CDR2 SYDVKM.

The rearrangement links TRBV5-4 to TRBJ2-2; the match to TRBD2 covers 8 bases. The germline V gene has CDR1 SGHNT and CDR2 YYREEE (reference sequence). The CDR3 is 16 residues long. V was clipped by 0 bases and J by 1 base; unmatched bases: 2. Here the CDR3 reads CASSLEAGGNTGELFF. The CDR3 DNA sequence: TGTGCCAGCAGCTTGGAGGCGGGGGGGAACACCGGGGAGCTGTTTTTT.

This chain connects TRBV6-4 to TRBJ2-2; D is unresolved. Between the trimmed V and J ends, which lost 3 bases and 4 bases, there was a span of 9 bases. The CDR3 consists of 14 residues. Germline V gene data show CDR1 as MRHNA and CDR2 as SNTAGT. CDR3 coding DNA: TGTGCCAGCAGTGAATATTTCTCCACCGGGGAGCTGTTTTTT. Its translation is CASSEYFSTGELFF.

The rearrangement uses TRBV5-8 and TRBJ2-1, with 7 nucleotides matching TRBD2. The germline CDR1 and CDR2 sequences are SGHTS and YDEGEE. Trimming cost V 0 bases and J 9 bases; bases outside gene matches: 6. This CDR3 contains 14 residues. CDR3 loop: CASSLGLAIGEQFF. Written as DNA, the CDR3 is TGTGCCAGCAGCTTGGGACTAGCTATCGGTGAGCAGTTCTTC.

V usage is TRBV30 and J usage is TRBJ1-5, with a weak D call TRBD1 (5 bases). With 2 bases removed from V and 2 bases from J, the gap between germline ends came to 16 bases. This CDR3 contains 16 residues. Per germline, CDR1 GTSNPN and CDR2 SVGIG (reference sequence). CDR3 residues: CAWSPAGPGGNQPQHF. For the CDR3, the DNA is TGTGCCTGGAGTCCAGCGGGGCCCGGGGGCAATCAGCCCCAGCATTTT.

The chain is built from TRBV3-1 (or the pseudogene TRBV3-2) and TRBJ1-5, with D unresolved. The CDR3 has 14 amino acids. The germline V gene has CDR1 LGHDT and CDR2 YNNKEL (reference sequence). V gave up 0 bases and J gave up 4 bases, with 7 bases separating them. The CDR3 nucleotides read TGTGCCAGCAGCCAAGATCAGAATAATCAGCCCCAGCATTTT. As protein: CASSQDQNNQPQHF.